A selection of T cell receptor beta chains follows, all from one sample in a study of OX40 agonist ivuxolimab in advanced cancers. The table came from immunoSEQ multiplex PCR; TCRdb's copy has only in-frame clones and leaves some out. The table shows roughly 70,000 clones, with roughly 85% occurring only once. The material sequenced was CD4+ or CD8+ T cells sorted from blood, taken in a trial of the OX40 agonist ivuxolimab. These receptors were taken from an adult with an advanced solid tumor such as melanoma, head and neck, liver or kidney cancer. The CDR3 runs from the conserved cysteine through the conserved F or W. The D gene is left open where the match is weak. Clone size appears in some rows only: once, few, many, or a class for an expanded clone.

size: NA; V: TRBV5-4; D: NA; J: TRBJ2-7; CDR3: CASIGHEQYF; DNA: TGTGCCAGCATCGGCCACGAGCAGTACTTC
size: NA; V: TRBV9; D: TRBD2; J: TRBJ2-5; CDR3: CASSVGLAGGFQETQYF; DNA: TGTGCCAGCAGCGTGGGACTAGCGGGGGGGTTCCAAGAGACCCAGTACTTC
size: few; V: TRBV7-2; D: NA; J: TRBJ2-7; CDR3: CASSVSMGSYEQYF; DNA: TGTGCCAGCAGCGTATCAATGGGCAGCTACGAGCAGTACTTC
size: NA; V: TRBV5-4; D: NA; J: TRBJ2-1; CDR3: CASSLGGTPFNGQFF; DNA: TGTGCCAGCAGCCTTGGCGGGACACCCTTTAATGGGCAGTTCTTC
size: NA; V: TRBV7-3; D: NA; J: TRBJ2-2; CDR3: CATKRAPDGELFF; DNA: TGTGCCACCAAACGAGCTCCCGATGGGGAGCTGTTTTTT
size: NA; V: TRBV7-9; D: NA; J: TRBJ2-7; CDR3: CASSLARWDGTYEQYF; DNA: TGTGCCAGCAGCTTAGCGCGATGGGACGGGACCTACGAGCAGTACTTC
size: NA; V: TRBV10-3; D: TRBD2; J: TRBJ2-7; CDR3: CAISDGDYWYF; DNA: TGTGCCATCAGTGATGGGGACTACTGGTACTTC
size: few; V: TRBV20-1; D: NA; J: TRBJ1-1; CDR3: CSAPLNTEAFF; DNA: TGCAGTGCTCCACTGAACACTGAAGCTTTCTTT
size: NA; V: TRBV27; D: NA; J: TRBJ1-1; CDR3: CASSLKVETSTEAFF; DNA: TGTGCCAGCAGTTTAAAGGTTGAAACGAGCACTGAAGCTTTCTTT
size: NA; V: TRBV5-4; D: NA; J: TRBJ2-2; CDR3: CASSRAGPVTNTGELFF; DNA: TGTGCCAGCAGCAGGGCCGGACCAGTTACGAACACCGGGGAGCTGTTTTTT
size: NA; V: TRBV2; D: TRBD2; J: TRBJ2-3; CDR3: CASSALAGVPDTQYF; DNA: TGTGCCAGCAGTGCACTAGCGGGAGTCCCAGATACGCAGTATTTT